Presented here are 29 T cell receptor beta chains from one specimen sequenced in a study of T-cell memory formation after mild COVID-19. TCRdb re-called the 5' RACE reads through MiXCR, storing one row per CDR3 protein. The table includes about 400,000 distinct CDR3 sequences, approximately 18% detected once. Sequencing was done on a sample of PBMCs or a T cell subset sorted from them (not recorded which). These receptors were taken from a man between 18 and 35 years old who had mild COVID-19 (a few samples of this study predate the infection). Cell type and time point are not known.

The genes are TRBV12-5 and TRBJ2-1; tentatively, D is TRBD2 (6 bases). Germline V lookup: CDR1 LGHNT, CDR2 FRNRAP. This CDR3 comprises 16 residues. The V end was cut by 5 bases, the J end by 0 bases, with 14 bases between. The CDR3 nucleotides are TGTGCTAGTGGTCCGACCGGGACTCACTCCTACAATGAGCAGTTCTTC. It codes for CASGPTGTHSYNEQFF.

The V and J genes are TRBV4-2 and TRBJ2-1, with D perhaps TRBD1 or TRBD2 (5 bases each). V was clipped by 0 bases and J by 7 bases, with 19 bases between them. The CDR3 is made up of 17 amino acids. The V gene's germline CDR1 is LGHNA and CDR2 YNFKEQ. CDR3 protein: CASSQELPGRGSNEQFF. In DNA, the CDR3 is TGTGCCAGCAGCCAAGAGCTTCCGGGACGGGGCTCGAATGAGCAGTTCTTC.

This clonotype was detected ten times or more. The V call is TRBV19, the J call TRBJ2-7; maybe TRBD1 (7 bases). V lost 4 bases to trimming and J lost 1 base, with 17 bases between them. CDR1 is LNHDA, CDR2 SQIVND, per germline (reference sequence). This CDR3 spans 16 amino acids. CDR3 sequence reads: CASSRGGGGASYEQYV. For the CDR3, the DNA is TGTGCCAGTAGTAGGGGAGGAGGGGGCGCATCCTACGAGCAGTACGTC.

The chain is built from TRBV9 and TRBJ2-5; 10 bases align to TRBD2. Trimming cost V 0 bases and J 2 bases; bases outside gene matches: 4. The CDR3 consists of 16 residues. Germline CDR1 is SGDLS and CDR2 is YYNGEE. CDR3 loop: CASSVAAGGEQETQYF. The CDR3 DNA is TGTGCCAGCAGCGTAGCAGCGGGGGGGGAACAAGAGACCCAGTACTTC. Variable domain in full (rest from reference TRBV9 and TRBJ2-5): DSGVTQTPKHLITATGQRVTLRCSPRSGDLSVYWYQQSLDQGLQFLIQYYNGEERAKGNILERFSAQQFPDLHSELNLSSLELGDSALYFCASSVAAGGEQETQYFGPGTRLLVL.

This clonotype was recorded many times. V gene TRBV4-3 combines with J gene TRBJ1-4; D remains ambiguous. Germline CDR1 reads LGHNA; CDR2 reads YSLEER. Trimming cost V 0 bases and J 4 bases, with 18 bases left between them. The CDR3 has 18 residues. This CDR3 reads CASSQESGKTDVNEKLFF. Written as DNA, the CDR3 is TGCGCCAGCAGCCAAGAGTCCGGGAAAACGGACGTTAATGAAAAACTGTTTTTT.

The V and J genes are TRBV23-1 and TRBJ2-7; possibly TRBD1 for D (6 bases). TRBV23-1 is reported as an ORF; its role is uncertain. There are 14 residues in the CDR3. V dropped 3 bases and J dropped 2 bases, with 11 bases sitting between them. CDR3 coding DNA: TGCGCCAGCAGTCACCCGACAGGAGCCTACGAGCAGTACGTC. Amino acids: CASSHPTGAYEQYV.

This clonotype was seen more than once but under ten times. The CDR3 DNA reads as TGCGCCAGCAGCCAAGACCGGGGGACTGTCTACAATGAGCAGTTCTTC. Protein sequence: CASSQDRGTVYNEQFF. V and J are TRBV4-1 and TRBJ2-1; perhaps TRBD2 as D (6 bases). This CDR3 has 16 amino acids. V dropped 0 bases and J dropped 3 bases, with 12 bases sitting between them. Germline assignment: CDR1 MGHRA and CDR2 YSYEKL.

In its sample, this clonotype was seen many times. The CDR3 DNA sequence: TGTGCCAGCAGCTTGATGGACGGCGACTACGAGCAGTACTTC. Translating gives CASSLMDGDYEQYF. The rearrangement links TRBV7-9 to TRBJ2-7; no clear D gene. Looked up from germline, CDR1 is SEHNR and CDR2 is FQNEAQ (reference sequence). Deletions cut 3 bases from V and 3 bases from J, with 12 bases between. The CDR3 sequence is 14 residues long.

The chain couples TRBV7-2 to TRBJ2-7; D remains unclear. The CDR3 is 12 amino acids. Germline CDR1 SGHTA, CDR2 FQGNSA. Trimming removed 2 bases from V and 7 bases from J, with 9 bases in between. DNA of the CDR3: TGTGCCAGCAGCTTATGTCCCAAAGAGCAGTACTTC. As protein: CASSLCPKEQYF. The variable domain in full, with the rest retrieved from reference TRBV7-2 and TRBJ2-7, is GAGVSQSPSNKVTEKGKDVELRCDPISGHTALYWYRQSLGQGLEFLIYFQGNSAPDKSGLPSDRFSAERTGGSVSTLTIQRTQQEDSAVYLCASSLCPKEQYFGPGTRLTVT.

This clonotype was seen only a few times. This chain links TRBV7-2 with TRBJ2-5, with D possibly matching TRBD2 (5 bases). The CDR3 totals 17 residues. Trimming shortened V by 5 bases and J by 6 bases, and 25 bases separated the two germline ends. Germline V gene sequence: CDR1 SGHTA, CDR2 FQGNSA. CDR3: CASSARTISGSLQTQYF. DNA for the CDR3: TGTGCCAGCAGCGCCCGCACTATTTCGGGGAGCTTACAGACCCAGTACTTC.

This chain connects TRBV20-1 to TRBJ2-7; 7 bases agree with TRBD1. The CDR3 contains 13 residues. CDR1 and CDR2 from the germline V gene are DFQATT and SNEGSKA (reference sequence). J lost 1 base, V lost 1 base, and 1 base had no gene match. Here the CDR3 reads CSARGQGSYEQYV. The CDR3 DNA reads TGCAGTGCTAGAGGACAGGGTTCCTACGAGCAGTACGTC.

This clonotype has more than one count but fewer than ten. This CDR3 reads CSARDRGAYEQYF. For the CDR3, the DNA is TGCAGTGCTAGAGATCGGGGGGCATACGAGCAGTACTTC. J is TRBJ2-7 and V is TRBV20-1; the D gene is possibly TRBD2 (7 bases). The CDR3 has 13 amino acids. V lost 0 bases and J lost 4, with 10 bases in between. CDR1 and CDR2 from the germline V gene are DFQATT and SNEGSKA (reference sequence).

V and J are TRBV7-6 and TRBJ1-1, with TRBD1 as a possible D gene (5 bases). This CDR3 contains 16 residues. Looked up from germline, CDR1 is SGHVS and CDR2 is FNYEAQ. V lost 3 bases, J lost 3 bases, and 17 bases lay in between. Here the CDR3 reads CASSLSGGVGDTEAFF. CDR3 in DNA: TGTGCCAGCAGCTTGTCCGGTGGTGTAGGGGACACTGAAGCTTTCTTT.

This chain uses TRBV6-5 with TRBJ2-3, with 8 bases identical to TRBD2. The CDR3 sequence is 15 residues long. Germline loops: CDR1 MNHEY, CDR2 SVGAGI. Trimming at V came to 5 bases and at J to 6 bases, leaving 10 bases not matched to a gene. Here the CDR3 DNA reads TGTGCCAGCAGTAAACCGGCGGGGGGTGAGGATACGCAGTATTTT. It codes for CASSKPAGGEDTQYF.

The CDR3, as DNA: TGTGCCACCAGTGACACCACGGGGTCAGGGACAGATACGCAGTATTTT. Translation: CATSDTTGSGTDTQYF. V is TRBV24-1 and J is TRBJ2-3, with D possibly called TRBD1 or TRBD2 (5 bases each). The CDR3 is 16 residues long. The V end lost 4 bases, the J end lost 3 bases, and 16 bases lay between the germline ends. Germline values: CDR1 KGHDR, CDR2 SFDVKD.

This clonotype was seen only a few times. This chain connects TRBV18 to TRBJ2-7, with D possibly matching TRBD2 (5 bases). CDR3 size: 17 residues. V was clipped by 1 base and J by 0 bases, with 16 bases between them. Per germline, CDR1 KGHSH and CDR2 LQKENI. Here the CDR3 DNA reads TGTGCCAGCTCACCACAGGAGGCAGGCTTGAGCTCCTACGAGCAGTACTTC. As protein: CASSPQEAGLSSYEQYF.

This clonotype was seen a few times. The chain has TRBV7-2 and TRBJ1-5, with D perhaps matching TRBD1 (5 bases). V lost 1 base and J 4 bases, leaving 14 bases between the germline ends. The germline gives CDR1 SGHTA, CDR2 FQGNSA. This CDR3 spans 16 amino acids. The CDR3 loop reads CASSLVARAYNQPQHF. CDR3 in DNA: TGTGCCAGCAGCTTAGTGGCCAGGGCCTATAATCAGCCCCAGCATTTT.

This rearrangement joins TRBV7-3 to TRBJ2-5, with TRBD1 as a possible D gene (7 bases). Germline CDR1 reads SGHTA; CDR2 reads FQGTGA. The CDR3 is made up of 15 amino acids. Between the trimmed V and J ends, which lost 5 bases and 5 bases, there was a span of 18 bases. CDR3 DNA: TGTGCCAGCAGCAGACAGGGAGGCGAGGTTGAGACCCAGTACTTC. Its protein product is CASSRQGGEVETQYF. Complete variable domain (other parts from reference TRBV7-3 and TRBJ2-5): GAGVSQTPSNKVTEKGKYVELRCDPISGHTALYWYRQSLGQGPEFLIYFQGTGAADDSGLPNDRFFAVRPEGSVSTLKIQRTERGDSAVYLCASSRQGGEVETQYFGPGTRLLVL.

This clonotype was counted between two and nine times. The J gene is TRBJ1-3, the V gene TRBV4-3, with unresolved D. Germline V CDR1 and CDR2: LGHNA, YSLEER. The CDR3 spans 14 residues. V lost 4 bases and J lost 2, with 9 bases in between. CDR3 coding DNA: TGCGCCAGCAGCCTCACCAGGACTGGAAACACCATATATTTT. Amino acids: CASSLTRTGNTIYF.

The chain has TRBV11-3 and TRBJ2-5; TRBD1 agrees at 9 bases. CDR1 is SGHNT and CDR2 is YENEEA in the germline V gene. V lost 4 bases to trimming and J lost 5 bases; unmatched junction nucleotides: 5. The CDR3 length is 14 residues. In DNA, the CDR3 is TGTGCCAGCAGCTCGGGACAGGGTGATGAGACCCAGTACTTC. Residues: CASSSGQGDETQYF. Variable domain in full (rest from reference TRBV11-3 and TRBJ2-5): EAGVVQSPRYKIIEKKQPVAFWCNPISGHNTLYWYLQNLGQGPELLIRYENEEAVDDSQLPKDRFSAERLKGVDSTLKIQPAELGDSAVYLCASSSGQGDETQYFGPGTRLLVL.

Written as DNA, the CDR3 is TGTGCCAGCAGTTACCCGGACAGGGTCTCTCACAATGAGCAGTTCTTC. It yields the protein CASSYPDRVSHNEQFF. The gene calls are TRBV6-6 and TRBJ2-1; 8 nucleotides match TRBD1. The V segment lost 2 bases and the J segment 5 bases; nucleotides outside the gene matches: 8. The CDR3 runs to 16 residues. Germline loops: CDR1 MNHNY, CDR2 SVGAGI (reference sequence).

This clonotype was detected ten times or more. The V and J genes are TRBV2 and TRBJ1-5; 9 bases are shared with TRBD1. With 5 bases clipped from V and 7 bases from J, the junction kept 6 bases outside the gene matches. Germline V CDR1 and CDR2: SNHLY, FYNNEI. The CDR3 has 14 amino acids. In DNA, the CDR3 is TGTGCCAGCAGTAGGGGGACAGGGCGGCAGCCCCAGCATTTT. The encoded protein is CASSRGTGRQPQHF.

The gene calls are TRBV28 and TRBJ1-1, with 7 bases that match TRBD1. CDR3 size: 14 residues. Germline V lookup: CDR1 MDHEN, CDR2 SYDVKM. Trimming took 5 bases from V and 5 from J; bases not matched to a gene: 8. The CDR3, as DNA: TGTGCCAGCAGTGAGACAGGGCTGGGGACTGAAGCTTTCTTT. This encodes CASSETGLGTEAFF. Full variable domain (outside the CDR3, taken from reference TRBV28 and TRBJ1-1): DVKVTQSSRYLVKRTGEKVFLECVQDMDHENMFWYRQDPGLGLRLIYFSYDVKMKEKGDIPEGYSVSREKKERFSLILESASTNQTSMYLCASSETGLGTEAFFGQGTRLTVV.

This clonotype was seen a few times. V usage is TRBV7-6 and J usage is TRBJ1-1, with no clear D. The CDR3 runs to 14 residues. V gave up 1 base and J gave up 6 bases, with 12 bases separating them. Germline V gives CDR1 SGHVS, CDR2 FNYEAQ. CDR3 amino acids: CASSLGTGIPEAFF. CDR3 nucleotide sequence: TGTGCCAGCAGCTTAGGTACGGGGATCCCTGAAGCTTTCTTT.

This CDR3 is CASSYGTRGQPQHF. The DNA of the CDR3 is TGTGCCAGCAGTTACGGGACGAGGGGTCAGCCCCAGCATTTT. The V and J genes are TRBV6-2 or TRBV6-3 and TRBJ1-5; D perhaps matches TRBD1 (5 bases). CDR3 length equals 14 residues. Germline V gene data show CDR1 as MNHEY and CDR2 as SVGEGT. The V end was cut by 2 bases, the J end by 6 bases, with 11 bases between.

The chain carries TRBV4-1 and TRBJ2-7; the D call may be TRBD1 or TRBD2 (6 bases each). The CDR3 has 15 residues. The germline V and J ends were trimmed by 4 bases and 5 bases, with 18 bases remaining between them. Germline lookup yields CDR1 MGHRA and CDR2 YSYEKL. CDR3: CASSPTGAGLDEQYF. In DNA, the CDR3 is TGCGCCAGCAGCCCTACGGGGGCAGGGTTGGACGAGCAGTACTTC.

This clonotype showed up just a few times. V usage is TRBV5-6 and J usage is TRBJ2-5; TRBD2 might be the D (5 bases). The CDR3 covers 13 residues. V lost 4 bases and J 5 bases, leaving 12 bases between the germline ends. The germline V gene encodes CDR1 SGHDT and CDR2 YYEEEE. The CDR3 DNA reads as TGTGCCAGCAGCGTACCTAGCTCTGAGACCCAGTACTTC. It specifies CASSVPSSETQYF. The full variable domain, rest sourced from reference TRBV5-6 and TRBJ2-5, is DAGVTQSPTHLIKTRGQQVTLRCSPKSGHDTVSWYQQALGQGPQFIFQYYEEEERQRGNFPDRFSGHQFPNYSSELNVNALLLGDSALYLCASSVPSSETQYFGPGTRLLVL.

This CDR3 is CASSYSILTSGVYNEQFF. The CDR3 bases are TGTGCCAGCAGTTACTCGATATTGACTAGCGGGGTTTACAATGAGCAGTTCTTC. This chain joins TRBV6-5 and TRBJ2-1; 11 positions agree with TRBD2. Germline V CDR1 and CDR2: MNHEY, SVGAGI. The CDR3 totals 18 residues. J was trimmed by 4 bases and V by 0 bases; bases with no gene match: 8.

This clonotype was found a few times. The chain combines TRBV10-3 with TRBJ2-7, with D maybe TRBD2 (6 bases). Germline CDR1 is ENHRY and CDR2 is SYGVKD. Deletions cut 8 bases from V and 5 bases from J, with 22 bases between. The CDR3 length is 15 residues. The DNA of the CDR3 is TGTGCCATCCTCACCCACCGACTAGACGTCCACGAGCAGTACGTC. Protein product: CAILTHRLDVHEQYV.